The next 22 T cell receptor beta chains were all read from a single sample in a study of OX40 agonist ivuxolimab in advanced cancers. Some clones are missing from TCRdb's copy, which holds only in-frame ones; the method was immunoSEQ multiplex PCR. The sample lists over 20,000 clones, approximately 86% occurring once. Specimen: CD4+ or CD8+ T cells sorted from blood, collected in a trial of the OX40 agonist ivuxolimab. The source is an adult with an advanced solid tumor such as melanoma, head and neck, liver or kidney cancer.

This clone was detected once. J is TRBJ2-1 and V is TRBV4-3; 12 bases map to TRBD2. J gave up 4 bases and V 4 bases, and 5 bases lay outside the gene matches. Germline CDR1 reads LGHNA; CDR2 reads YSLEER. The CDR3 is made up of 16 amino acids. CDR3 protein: CASSPFGTSGYNEQFF. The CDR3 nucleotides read TGCGCCAGCAGCCCCTTCGGGACTAGCGGGTACAATGAGCAGTTCTTC.

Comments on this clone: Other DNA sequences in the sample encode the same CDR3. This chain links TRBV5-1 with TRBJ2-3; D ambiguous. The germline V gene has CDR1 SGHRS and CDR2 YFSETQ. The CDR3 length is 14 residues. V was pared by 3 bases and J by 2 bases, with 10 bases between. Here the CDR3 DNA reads TGCGCCAGCAGCTCCAGAACCCCCACAGATACGCAGTATTTT. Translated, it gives CASSSRTPTDTQYF.

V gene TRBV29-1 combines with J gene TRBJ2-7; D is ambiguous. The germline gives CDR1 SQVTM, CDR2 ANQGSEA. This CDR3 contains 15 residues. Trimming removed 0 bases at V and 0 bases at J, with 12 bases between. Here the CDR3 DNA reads TGCAGCGTTGAAGAACCGACCCTGAGCTCCTACGAGCAGTACTTC. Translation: CSVEEPTLSSYEQYF.

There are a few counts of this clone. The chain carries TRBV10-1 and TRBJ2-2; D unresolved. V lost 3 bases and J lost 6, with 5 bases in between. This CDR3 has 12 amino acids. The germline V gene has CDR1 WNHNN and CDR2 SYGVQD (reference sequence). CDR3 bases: TGCGCCAGCAGTGATGGACCCGGGGAGCTGTTTTTT. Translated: CASSDGPGELFF.

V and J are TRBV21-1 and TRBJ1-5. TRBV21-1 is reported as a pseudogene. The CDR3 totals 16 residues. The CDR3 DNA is TGTGCCAGCAGCAAAAGAGGGGCGGATAGCAATCAGCCCCAGCATTTT. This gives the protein CASSKRGADSNQPQHF.

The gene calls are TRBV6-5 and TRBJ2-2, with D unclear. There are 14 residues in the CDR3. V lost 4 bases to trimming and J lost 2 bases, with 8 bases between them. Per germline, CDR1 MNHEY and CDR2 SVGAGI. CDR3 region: CASSSDDNTGELFF. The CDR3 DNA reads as TGTGCCAGCAGTTCCGATGACAACACCGGGGAGCTGTTTTTT.

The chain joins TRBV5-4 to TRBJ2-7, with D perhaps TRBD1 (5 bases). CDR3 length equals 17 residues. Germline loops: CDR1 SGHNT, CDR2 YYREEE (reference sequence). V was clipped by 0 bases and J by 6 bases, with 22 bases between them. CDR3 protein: CASSLDFSTDVFREQYF. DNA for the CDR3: TGTGCCAGCAGCTTGGATTTTTCGACAGACGTGTTCCGCGAGCAGTACTTC. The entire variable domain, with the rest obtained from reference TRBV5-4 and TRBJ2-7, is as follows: ETGVTQSPTHLIKTRGQQVTLRCSSQSGHNTVSWYQQALGQGPQFIFQYYREEENGRGNFPPRFSGLQFPNYSSELNVNALELDDSALYLCASSLDFSTDVFREQYFGPGTRLTVT.

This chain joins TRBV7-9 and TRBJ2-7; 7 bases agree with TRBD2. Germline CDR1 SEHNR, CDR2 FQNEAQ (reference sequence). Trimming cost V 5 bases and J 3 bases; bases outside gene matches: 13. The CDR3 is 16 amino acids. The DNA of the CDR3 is TGTGCCAGCAGCCCCGCGGGGGTAGCGAGATTCTACGAGCAGTACTTC. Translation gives CASSPAGVARFYEQYF.

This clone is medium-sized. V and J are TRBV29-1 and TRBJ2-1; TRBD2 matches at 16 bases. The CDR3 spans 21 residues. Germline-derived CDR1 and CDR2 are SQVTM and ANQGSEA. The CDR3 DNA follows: TGCAGTTCCAGGGGACTAGCGGGAGGGCCCAACCAGAGGAGCTCCTACAATGAGCAGTTCTTC. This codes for CSSRGLAGGPNQRSSYNEQFF.

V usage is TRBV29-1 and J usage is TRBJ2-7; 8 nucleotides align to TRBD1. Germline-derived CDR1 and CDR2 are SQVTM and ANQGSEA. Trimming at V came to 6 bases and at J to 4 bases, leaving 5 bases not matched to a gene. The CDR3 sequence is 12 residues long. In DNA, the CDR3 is TGCAGCGTAGTAGGACAGGGTTACGAGCAGTACTTC. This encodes CSVVGQGYEQYF.

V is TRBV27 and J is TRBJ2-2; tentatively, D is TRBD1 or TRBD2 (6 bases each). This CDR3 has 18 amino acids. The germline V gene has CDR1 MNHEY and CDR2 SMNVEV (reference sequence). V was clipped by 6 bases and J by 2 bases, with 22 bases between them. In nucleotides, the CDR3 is TGTGCCAGCAGCCCATTTTATGTTGGGGGGCCTAACACCGGGGAGCTGTTTTTT. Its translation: CASSPFYVGGPNTGELFF.

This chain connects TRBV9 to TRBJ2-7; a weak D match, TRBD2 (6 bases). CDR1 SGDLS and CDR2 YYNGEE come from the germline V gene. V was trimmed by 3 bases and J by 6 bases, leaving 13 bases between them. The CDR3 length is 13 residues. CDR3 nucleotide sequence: TGTGCCAGCAGCGCCGTACTAGCATCCGAGCAGTACTTC. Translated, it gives CASSAVLASEQYF.

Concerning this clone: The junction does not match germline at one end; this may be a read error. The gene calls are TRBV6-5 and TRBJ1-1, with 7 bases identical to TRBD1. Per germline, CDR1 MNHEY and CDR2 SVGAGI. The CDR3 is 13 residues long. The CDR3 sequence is CASSFRGLGLVDF. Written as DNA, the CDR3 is TGTGCCAGCAGTTTTAGGGGGCTAGGGCTGGTCGACTTT.

In nucleotides, the CDR3 is TGTGCCAGCGGCGACTACGAGCAGTACTTC. Its protein product is CASGDYEQYF. The genes are TRBV6-5 and TRBJ2-7; D is unclear. This CDR3 region has 10 residues. Germline V gives CDR1 MNHEY, CDR2 SVGAGI. V lost 8 bases and J 3 bases, leaving 5 bases between the germline ends.

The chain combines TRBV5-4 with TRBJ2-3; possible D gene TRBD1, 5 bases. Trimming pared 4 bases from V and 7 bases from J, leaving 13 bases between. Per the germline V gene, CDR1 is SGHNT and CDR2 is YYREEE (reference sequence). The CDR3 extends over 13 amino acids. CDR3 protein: CASSEDNRNTQYF. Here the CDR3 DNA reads TGTGCCAGCAGCGAGGACAACCGAAATACGCAGTATTTT.

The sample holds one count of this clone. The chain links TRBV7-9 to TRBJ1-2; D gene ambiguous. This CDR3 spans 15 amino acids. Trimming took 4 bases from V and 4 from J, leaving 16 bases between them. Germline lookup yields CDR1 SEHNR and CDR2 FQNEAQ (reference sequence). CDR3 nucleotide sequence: TGTGCCAGCAGCTCCCCCCTTTCGATTTCCTATGGCTACACCTTC. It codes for CASSSPLSISYGYTF.

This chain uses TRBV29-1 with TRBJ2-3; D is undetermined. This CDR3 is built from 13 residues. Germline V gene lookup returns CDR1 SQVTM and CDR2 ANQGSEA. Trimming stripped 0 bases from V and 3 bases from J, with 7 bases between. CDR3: CSVEDLQTDTQYF. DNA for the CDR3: TGCAGCGTTGAAGATTTACAGACAGATACGCAGTATTTT.

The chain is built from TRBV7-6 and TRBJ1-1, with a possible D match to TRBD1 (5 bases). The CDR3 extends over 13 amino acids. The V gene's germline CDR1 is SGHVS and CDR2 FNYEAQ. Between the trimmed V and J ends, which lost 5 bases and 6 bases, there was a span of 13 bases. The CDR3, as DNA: TGTGCCAGCAGCCTCGTGGGGGGATCTGAAGCTTTCTTT. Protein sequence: CASSLVGGSEAFF.

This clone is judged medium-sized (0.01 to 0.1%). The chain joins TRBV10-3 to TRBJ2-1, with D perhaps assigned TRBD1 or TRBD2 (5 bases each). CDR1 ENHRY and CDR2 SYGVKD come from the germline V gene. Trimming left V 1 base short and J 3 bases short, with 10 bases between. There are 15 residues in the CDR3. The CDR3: CAISEFGGIYNEQFF. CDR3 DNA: TGTGCCATCAGTGAGTTTGGGGGAATCTACAATGAGCAGTTCTTC.

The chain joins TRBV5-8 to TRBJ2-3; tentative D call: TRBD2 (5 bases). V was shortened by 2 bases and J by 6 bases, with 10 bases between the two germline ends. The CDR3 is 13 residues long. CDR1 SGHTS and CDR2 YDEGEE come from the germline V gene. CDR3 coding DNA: TGTGCCAGCAGCTTCGGCGGGCGGGATACGCAGTATTTT. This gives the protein CASSFGGRDTQYF.

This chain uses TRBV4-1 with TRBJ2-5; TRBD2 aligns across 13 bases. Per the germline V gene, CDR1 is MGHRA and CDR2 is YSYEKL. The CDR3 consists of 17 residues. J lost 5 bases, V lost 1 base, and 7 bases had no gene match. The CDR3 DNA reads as TGCGCCAGCAGCCAAGGGACTAGCGGGAGTTTAGCCGAGACCCAGTACTTC. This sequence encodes CASSQGTSGSLAETQYF.

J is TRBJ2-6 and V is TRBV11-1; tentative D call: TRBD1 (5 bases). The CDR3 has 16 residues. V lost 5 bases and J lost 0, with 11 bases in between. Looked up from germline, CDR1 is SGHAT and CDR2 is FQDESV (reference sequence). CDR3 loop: CASSRRQSSGANVLTF. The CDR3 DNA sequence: TGTGCCAGCAGCCGCCGACAGAGCTCTGGGGCCAACGTCCTGACTTTC.